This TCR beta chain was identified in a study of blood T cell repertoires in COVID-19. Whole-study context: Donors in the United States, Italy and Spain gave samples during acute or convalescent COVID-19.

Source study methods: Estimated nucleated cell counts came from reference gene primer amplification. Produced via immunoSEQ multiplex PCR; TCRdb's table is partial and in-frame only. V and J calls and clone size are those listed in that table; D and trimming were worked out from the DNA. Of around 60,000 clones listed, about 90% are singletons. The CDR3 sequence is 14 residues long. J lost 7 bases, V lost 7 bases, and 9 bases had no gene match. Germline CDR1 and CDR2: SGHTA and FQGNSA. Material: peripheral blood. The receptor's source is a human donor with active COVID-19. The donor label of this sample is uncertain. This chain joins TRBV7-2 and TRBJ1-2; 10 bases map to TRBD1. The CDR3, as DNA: TGTGCCAGCATACCGGACAGGGGGTACTTTGGCTACACCTTC. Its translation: CASIPDRGYFGYTF.